The rows below give T cell receptor beta chains drawn from one sample of a study of cytotoxic CD8 clonotypes in ibrutinib-treated CLL. Generated by immunoSEQ multiplex PCR, the TCRdb table keeps only in-frame clones and is missing some. The sample yields some 130,000 clones, 70% to 80% seen once. Sample: PBMCs, taken after 24 months of ibrutinib treatment. These receptors were collected from a human donor with chronic lymphocytic leukemia. Each CDR3 is given with its conserved first and last residue. A D gene is named only where the DNA matches it firmly. Expanded clones are given a class, and other clones once, few, many or no size at all.

. | TRBJ2-1 | TRBV6-6 | . | TGTGCCAGCACCCAGGATGGGGCGGGTTTTGCGCAGTTCTTC | CASTQDGAGFAQFF
. | TRBJ1-1 | TRBV5-1 | . | TGCGCCAGCAGCTCCGGGACCCAGAACACTGAAGCTTTCTTT | CASSSGTQNTEAFF
TRBD2 | TRBJ2-1 | TRBV4-1 | . | TGCGCCAGCAGCCAAGACGGGCTAGCGGGATACAATGAGCAGTTCTTC | CASSQDGLAGYNEQFF
. | TRBJ1-3 | TRBV18 | . | TGTGCCAGCTCACCAAACTCTGGAAACACCATATATTTT | CASSPNSGNTIYF
. | TRBJ1-2 | TRBV6-6 | . | TGTGCCAGCAGTGGGAAGCGAGGGTATGGCTACACCTTC | CASSGKRGYGYTF
TRBD2 | TRBJ2-7 | TRBV7-3 | . | TGTGCCAGCAGCCCCCTGGGCGGGGGGTCCTACGAGCAGTACTTC | CASSPLGGGSYEQYF
. | TRBJ2-3 | TRBV4-3 | . | TGCGCCAGCAGCCAGTCCTGGGGAGATGGAAGGGATACGCAGTATTTT | CASSQSWGDGRDTQYF
TRBD1 | TRBJ1-2 | TRBV7-6 | . | TGTGCCAGCAGCTTAGTGGGGTTACAGGGGTCCTATGGCTACACCTTC | CASSLVGLQGSYGYTF
TRBD1 | TRBJ1-2 | TRBV6-6 | few | TGTGCCAGCAGTCACGGAACAGGGGCGAACTATGGCTACACCTTC | CASSHGTGANYGYTF
TRBD1 | TRBJ2-1 | TRBV5-1 | . | TGCGCCAGCAGCGGAACAGGGGGCGGGGTGGGTGAGCAGTTCTTC | CASSGTGGGVGEQFF
. | TRBJ1-3 | TRBV7-2 | . | TGTGCCAGCAGCTTAGGCTCTGGAAACACCATATATTTT | CASSLGSGNTIYF
. | TRBJ2-7 | TRBV27 | . | TGTGCCAGCAGTTTGGGTGGGGGGGGGCCCTACGAGCAGTACTTC | CASSLGGGGPYEQYF
. | TRBJ1-1 | TRBV10-3 | . | TGTGCCATCAGTGACCAAGGGGGGGAAGCTTTCTTT | CAISDQGGEAFF
. | TRBJ2-1 | TRBV9 | . | TGTGCCAGTTTCCCGGGGAGTAACGGCGATGAGCAGTTCTTC | CASFPGSNGDEQFF
. | TRBJ2-3 | TRBV7-2 | once | TGTGCCAGCAGCTTAGTCCGGTCTACGCAGTATTTT | CASSLVRSTQYF
. | TRBJ1-2 | TRBV7-2 | . | TGTGCCAGCAGCTTGATACAAGCTAACTATGGCTACACCTTC | CASSLIQANYGYTF
. | TRBJ2-3 | TRBV5-4 | few | TGTGCCAGCAGCCCGGGGTGGGGGGGCACAGATACGCAGTATTTT | CASSPGWGGTDTQYF
. | TRBJ1-6 | TRBV28 | many | TGTGCCAGCGGCCCACCGAATGGGGATTCACCCCTCCACTTT | CASGPPNGDSPLHF
. | TRBJ2-5 | TRBV19 | . | TGTGCCAGTAGTAACCGGGCCAGCTTGGGCGAGACCCAGTACTTC | CASSNRASLGETQYF
. | TRBJ2-1 | TRBV5-1 | . | TGCGCCAGCAGCCTCGACCCCACCAACACCGATGAGCAGTTCTTC | CASSLDPTNTDEQFF
. | TRBJ1-5 | TRBV2 | . | TGTGCCAGCACCCGGCCTGGCCAGCCCCAGCATTTT | CASTRPGQPQHF
. | TRBJ2-2 | TRBV19 | . | TGTGCCAGTAGTTCAGGGCTCGAGAACACCGGGGAGCTGTTTTTT | CASSSGLENTGELFF
. | TRBJ2-2 | TRBV2 | . | TGTGCCAGCAGCCCCCTCGTGGGCACCGGGGAGCTGTTTTTT | CASSPLVGTGELFF
TRBD2 | TRBJ2-7 | TRBV2 | . | TGTGCCAGCACGGGACTAGCGGCGTCCTACGAGCAGTACTTC | CASTGLAASYEQYF
. | TRBJ1-1 | TRBV5-1 | . | TGCGCCAGCAGCTTGGAGTCGGTGAACACTGAAGCTTTCTTT | CASSLESVNTEAFF
. | TRBJ1-4 | TRBV5-1 | . | TGCGCCAGCAGCTTTGCCGGGTTGGGTGAAAAACTGTTTTTT | CASSFAGLGEKLFF
TRBD1 | TRBJ1-5 | TRBV6-5 | . | TGTGCCAGCAGTCGACAGGGGGCGATCGGTCAGCCCCAGCATTTT | CASSRQGAIGQPQHF
. | TRBJ1-5 | TRBV21-1 | . | TGTGCCAGCACCCCTGGGCAGCCCCAGCATTTT | CASTPGQPQHF
. | TRBJ1-1 | TRBV2 | . | TGTGCCACGGAGGGGAGGGGGAACACTGAAGCTTTCTTT | CATEGRGNTEAFF
. | TRBJ1-5 | TRBV6-4 | few | TGTGCCAGCAGTGGGGGTTGGCAACAGCCCCAGCATTTT | CASSGGWQQPQHF
. | TRBJ2-3 | TRBV15 | . | TGTGCCACCAGCAGAGTGGCAGATACGCAGTATTTT | CATSRVADTQYF
TRBD1 | TRBJ2-5 | TRBV18 | . | TGTGCCAGCTCACCACGTGGGACAGCCCAAGAGACCCAGTACTTC | CASSPRGTAQETQYF
TRBD1 | TRBJ2-7 | TRBV6-5 | . | TGTGCCAGCAGTTACTCCGGGACAGAGAACTACGAGCAGTACTTC | CASSYSGTENYEQYF
. | TRBJ2-1 | TRBV7-9 | . | TGTGCCAGCAGCCCCGTTTCGGACTACTGGTTCTTC | CASSPVSDYWFF
. | TRBJ2-7 | TRBV7-2 | . | TGTGCCAGCAGCTTGGTTGGGGGTGAACCCTTGTACGAGCAGTACTTC | CASSLVGGEPLYEQYF
. | TRBJ1-3 | TRBV7-9 | . | TGTGCCAGCAGCTTATCGTCCACCTCTGGAAACACCATATATTTT | CASSLSSTSGNTIYF
TRBD2 | TRBJ2-1 | TRBV7-8 | few | TGTGCCAGCAGCTTAGCCGACCCGGGTGCCCGGGAGGAAGAGCAGTTCTTC | CASSLADPGAREEEQFF
. | TRBJ2-3 | TRBV6-1 | . | TGTGCCAGCAGCCCACCGGGGACAGATACGCAGTATTTT | CASSPPGTDTQYF
TRBD1 | TRBJ2-7 | TRBV5-6 | . | TGTGCCAGCAGCCTAGGAACAGGGGGTTTCTCCTACGAGCAGTACTTC | CASSLGTGGFSYEQYF
. | TRBJ2-5 | TRBV19 | once | TGTGCCAGTAGACGAGGGGGGGTCGAGACCCAGTACTTC | CASRRGGVETQYF
TRBD1 | TRBJ1-6 | TRBV5-4 | many | TGTGCCAGCAGCCAGGGACAGGGACTAGGTAATTCACCCCTCCACTTT | CASSQGQGLGNSPLHF
. | TRBJ2-1 | TRBV11-2 | . | TGTGCCAGCAGCTTAGGGAACCGTGGTGCCAATGAGCAGTTCTTC | CASSLGNRGANEQFF
. | TRBJ1-2 | TRBV6-4 | once | TGTGCCAGCAGTGAGGACGGGTCCTATGGCTACACCTTC | CASSEDGSYGYTF
TRBD1 | TRBJ1-2 | TRBV10-3 | many | TGTGCCATCAGCGGACAGGCAGCGGATAACTATGGCTACACCTTC | CAISGQAADNYGYTF
. | TRBJ1-2 | TRBV4-3 | . | TGCGCCAGCAGCCAAGCCCCCGTTGGAGGGAGGTATGGCTACACCTTC | CASSQAPVGGRYGYTF
TRBD2 | TRBJ2-3 | TRBV30 | . | TGTGCCTGGAAGCGGGGGGCTGTGGATACGCAGTATTTT | CAWKRGAVDTQYF
. | TRBJ2-1 | TRBV19 | once | TGTGCCAGTAGTCCCAGGGGGCGGTGGGGACTAGCCTACAAGAGCTCCTACAATGAGCAGTTCTTC | CASSPRGRWGLAYKSSYNEQFF
TRBD2 | TRBJ2-4 | TRBV28 | . | TGTGCCAGCAGTCCAGGCGTCCGGGGGGAAAACATTCAGTACTTC | CASSPGVRGENIQYF
. | TRBJ2-1 | TRBV5-6 | many | TGTGCCAGCAGCTTTCGGGGTCTTGAGTACAATGAGCAGTTCTTC | CASSFRGLEYNEQFF
. | TRBJ2-3 | TRBV7-9 | few | TGTGCCAGCAGCTTATGGGAGTCTGGCACAGATACGCAGTATTTT | CASSLWESGTDTQYF
. | TRBJ2-7 | TRBV5-4 | . | TGTGCCAGCAGCTTAGAGGGTTATGGGGTCGAGCAGTACTTC | CASSLEGYGVEQYF
. | TRBJ2-2 | TRBV27 | . | TGTGCCAGCAGTTTGTCGGGCCCGAACACCGGGGAGCTGTTTTTT | CASSLSGPNTGELFF
. | TRBJ2-4 | TRBV7-2 | once | TGTGCCAGCAGCTTAGTCCAAGCCAAAAACATTCAGTACTTC | CASSLVQAKNIQYF
TRBD2 | TRBJ2-3 | TRBV2 | . | TGTGCCAGCAGTGAAGGTGGCGGGAGGGTGACAGATACGCAGTATTTT | CASSEGGGRVTDTQYF
. | TRBJ1-2 | TRBV27 | . | TGTGCCAGCAGTTTAGGGGGGCGTGGAGGCTACACCTTC | CASSLGGRGGYTF
. | TRBJ2-1 | TRBV18 | . | TGTGCCAGCTCACCGCAACAGGACAATGAGCAGTTCTTC | CASSPQQDNEQFF